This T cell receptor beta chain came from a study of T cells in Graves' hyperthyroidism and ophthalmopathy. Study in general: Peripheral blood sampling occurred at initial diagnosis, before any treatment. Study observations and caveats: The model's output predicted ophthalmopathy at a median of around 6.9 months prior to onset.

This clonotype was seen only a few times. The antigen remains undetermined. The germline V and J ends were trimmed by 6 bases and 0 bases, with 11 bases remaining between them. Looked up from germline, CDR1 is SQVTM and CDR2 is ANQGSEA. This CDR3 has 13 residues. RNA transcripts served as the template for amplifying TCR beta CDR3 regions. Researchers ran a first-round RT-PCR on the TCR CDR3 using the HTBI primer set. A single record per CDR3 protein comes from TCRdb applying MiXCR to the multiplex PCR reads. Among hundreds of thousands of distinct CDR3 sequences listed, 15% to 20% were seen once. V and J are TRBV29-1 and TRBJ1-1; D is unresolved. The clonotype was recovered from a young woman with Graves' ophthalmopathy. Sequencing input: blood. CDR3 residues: CSVAGLLNTEAFF. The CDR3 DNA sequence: TGCAGCGTCGCAGGACTCTTGAACACTGAAGCTTTCTTT.